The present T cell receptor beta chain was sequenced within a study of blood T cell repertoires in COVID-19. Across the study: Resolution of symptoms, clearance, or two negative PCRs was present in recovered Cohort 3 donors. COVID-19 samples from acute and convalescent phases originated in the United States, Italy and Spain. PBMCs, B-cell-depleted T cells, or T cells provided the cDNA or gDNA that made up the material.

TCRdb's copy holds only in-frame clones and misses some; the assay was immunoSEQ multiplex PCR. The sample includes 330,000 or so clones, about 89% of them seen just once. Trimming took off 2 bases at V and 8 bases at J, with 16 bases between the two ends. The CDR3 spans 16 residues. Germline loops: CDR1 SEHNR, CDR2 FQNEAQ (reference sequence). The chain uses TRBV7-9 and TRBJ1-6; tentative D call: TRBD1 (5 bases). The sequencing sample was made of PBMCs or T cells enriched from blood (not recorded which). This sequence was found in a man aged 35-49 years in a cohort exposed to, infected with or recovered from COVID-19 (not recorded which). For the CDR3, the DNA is TGTGCCAGCAGCTTACTCGAGAGTGGGGGGGATTCACCCCTCCACTTT. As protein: CASSLLESGGDSPLHF.